The 10 T cell receptor beta chains below come from one sample, sequenced in a study of OX40 agonist ivuxolimab in advanced cancers. The repertoire was sequenced with immunoSEQ multiplex PCR; TCRdb's copy has only in-frame clones and lacks some. The sample comprises some 49,000 clones, 75% to 90% of which are singletons, and roughly 21% rests with the top ten. Sequenced material: CD4+ or CD8+ T cells sorted from blood, taken in a trial of the OX40 agonist ivuxolimab. Source of these receptors: an adult with an advanced solid tumor such as melanoma, head and neck, liver or kidney cancer.

The chain couples TRBV13 to TRBJ2-2; 9 nucleotides align to TRBD2. CDR1 and CDR2 (germline): PRHDT, FYEKMQ (reference sequence). The CDR3 length is 17 residues. V lost 4 bases and J lost 7; bases outside the gene matches: 13. CDR3 sequence: CASSSLPLAGVGGELFF. The CDR3 nucleotides read TGTGCCAGCAGCTCGCTACCACTAGCGGGCGTCGGCGGGGAGCTGTTTTTT.

The rearrangement joins TRBV5-1 to TRBJ2-1; 9 bases are shared with TRBD1. Germline assignment: CDR1 SGHRS and CDR2 YFSETQ. With V trimmed by 4 bases and J by 2 bases, 7 bases remained unmatched. This CDR3 contains 16 residues. The CDR3 DNA sequence: TGCGCCAGCAGCGGACCGAGGGACAGGGCCTACAATGAGCAGTTCTTC. As protein: CASSGPRDRAYNEQFF.

The rearrangement links TRBV6-5 to TRBJ2-1; D gene uncertain. This CDR3 has 15 amino acids. The ends were cut back, 5 bases at V and 2 bases at J, with 13 bases in the middle. Germline V gene data show CDR1 as MNHEY and CDR2 as SVGAGI. CDR3 sequence reads: CASSPRTGPYNEQFF. The CDR3 nucleotides read TGTGCCAGCAGTCCCAGGACGGGCCCCTACAATGAGCAGTTCTTC.

V gene TRBV9 combines with J gene TRBJ2-2, with a tentative D call TRBD2 (5 bases). The CDR3 is made up of 16 amino acids. Trimming pared 0 bases from V and 0 bases from J, leaving 9 bases between. Germline CDR1 and CDR2: SGDLS and YYNGEE. The CDR3 DNA is TGTGCCAGCAGCGTAGAAGGTAGCGCGAACACCGGGGAGCTGTTTTTT. It encodes CASSVEGSANTGELFF. Combining the CDR3 with reference TRBV9 and TRBJ2-2 gives the whole variable domain DSGVTQTPKHLITATGQRVTLRCSPRSGDLSVYWYQQSLDQGLQFLIQYYNGEERAKGNILERFSAQQFPDLHSELNLSSLELGDSALYFCASSVEGSANTGELFFGEGSRLTVL.

This chain joins TRBV11-2 and TRBJ1-1; D is undetermined. The CDR3 runs 15 residues. With 5 bases removed from V and 3 bases from J, the gap between germline ends came to 16 bases. Germline CDR1 and CDR2: SGHAT and FQNNGV. The CDR3 protein is CASSARMQSYTEAFF. The CDR3 nucleotides read TGTGCCAGCAGCGCAAGGATGCAGTCCTACACTGAAGCTTTCTTT.

CDR3 region: CASSLSVTGKETQYF. As DNA, the CDR3 is TGTGCCAGCAGCTTGAGTGTCACAGGGAAAGAGACCCAGTACTTC. The gene calls are TRBV7-9 and TRBJ2-5; perhaps TRBD1 as D (6 bases). Trimming took 3 bases from V and 3 from J, leaving 14 bases between them. This CDR3 contains 15 residues. The germline V gene has CDR1 SEHNR and CDR2 FQNEAQ (reference sequence).

By share of the sample, this clone is medium-sized. V and J are TRBV6-4 and TRBJ1-2, with D hard to call. Trimming left V 3 bases short and J 5 bases short, with 19 bases between. Germline V CDR1 and CDR2: MRHNA, SNTAGT. There are 16 residues in the CDR3. CDR3: CASSETPQPFQYGYTF. Written as DNA, the CDR3 is TGTGCCAGCAGTGAAACCCCACAGCCCTTTCAGTATGGCTACACCTTC.

The V call is TRBV9, the J call TRBJ2-1; 8 nucleotides match TRBD1. Trimming at V came to 3 bases and at J to 5 bases, leaving 7 bases not matched to a gene. CDR1 and CDR2 from the germline V gene are SGDLS and YYNGEE. This CDR3 region has 15 residues. The DNA for the CDR3 is TGTGCCAGCAGCGGAGGACAGGGTGACAACAATGAGCAGTTCTTC. Translated, it gives CASSGGQGDNNEQFF.

Only one count was recorded for this clone. The gene calls are TRBV28 and TRBJ1-2, with D unresolved. The length of the CDR3 is 13 residues. The V end lost 3 bases, the J end lost 0 bases, and 5 bases lay between the germline ends. Germline lookup yields CDR1 MDHEN and CDR2 SYDVKM. CDR3 in amino acids: CASSFLANYGYTF. CDR3 DNA: TGTGCCAGCAGTTTCCTAGCTAACTATGGCTACACCTTC.

The V and J genes are TRBV28 and TRBJ1-2, with no clear D. Germline V gene sequence: CDR1 MDHEN, CDR2 SYDVKM. The CDR3 covers 16 residues. V lost 5 bases and J 3 bases, leaving 19 bases between the germline ends. CDR3: CASSPKTRIVDYGYTF. CDR3 sequence (DNA): TGTGCCAGCAGTCCCAAGACACGTATCGTAGACTATGGCTACACCTTC.